Reported below is one T cell receptor (beta chain). What it recognizes is unknown. These data belong to a study of T cells expressing NK-cell markers. In the study overall: The study drew TCR beta repertoires from sorted CD3+CD56+NKG2C+, CD3+CD56+NKG2C- and CD3+CD56-NKG2C+ T cells. Overall study findings and caveats: These same clonotypes (in several donors) also led the CD3+CD56-NKG2C+ fraction.

TCRdb re-called the 5' RACE reads, yielding one record per CDR3 amino acid sequence without DNA. Recorded for this sample: some 500,000 distinct CDR3 sequences. The CDR3 length is 16 residues. CDR1 and CDR2 from the germline V gene are SGHVS and FNYEAQ. This chain connects TRBV7-6 to TRBJ2-1; TCRdb outputs TRBD1, but without DNA this stays unchecked. The material sequenced was blood T cells: a sorted CD56 or NKG2C T cell subset, CD4+ or CD8+ T cells, or bulk PBMC T cells (not recorded which). This receptor was identified in a woman aged 50 to 65 in good health. This chain's CDR3 is CASSPMGLPGNNEQFF.